This T cell receptor beta chain appears in the sequencing data of a study of regulatory T cells in long-lasting Graves disease. Specified time point: newly diagnosed GD, antithyroid drugs for less than 3 months. PBMC RNA served as the TCR library source. This CDR3 has 12 residues. Remarks on this clonotype: This may arise from a read error, as a much more abundant clone is one base away.

TCR beta libraries were built with iRepertoire HTBI primers and Arm-PCR of CDR3 regions. TCRdb reprocessed the multiplex PCR reads with MiXCR, giving one entry per CDR3 protein. The table shows some 370,000 distinct CDR3 sequences, with 10% to 15% occurring only once. The sample was also linked to a second study, of T cells in Graves' hyperthyroidism and ophthalmopathy. That paper states: The HTBI primer set was used in a first-round RT-PCR of the TCR CDR3.

Sequenced material: peripheral blood mononuclear cells (PBMCs), taken at new diagnosis, from a patient treated with antithyroid drugs. This chain joins TRBV12-3 or TRBV12-4 and TRBJ2-2; maybe TRBD2 (5 bases). The source is a woman between 18 and 29 years old with Graves disease. This CDR3 reads CASSRNTGELSF. The CDR3 bases are TGTGCCAGCAGCCGAAACACCGGGGAGCTGTCTTTT.